These 28 T cell receptor beta chains share one sample of origin, sequenced in a study of Graves' ophthalmopathy and Graves' hyperthyroidism. Using RNA transcripts, the TCR beta CDR3 regions were amplified. Investigators did first-round RT-PCR with HTBI primers, then second-round multiplex PCR. TCRdb used MiXCR to reprocess the multiplex PCR reads, holding one entry per CDR3 protein. The sample contains about 480,000 distinct CDR3 sequences, 13% to 15% of which appear only once. The sample consisted of blood. The receptors stem from a woman aged 25 to 39 with Graves' ophthalmopathy.

The CDR3 nucleotides read TGTGCCAGCAGACACCCGACAGGGGAAATGTGGCCCCAGCATTTT. It translates to CASRHPTGEMWPQHF. The chain joins TRBV6-2 or TRBV6-3 to TRBJ1-5; TRBD1 matches 8 bases. The CDR3 is 15 residues long. Trimming cost V 6 bases and J 9 bases; bases outside gene matches: 13. Germline V lookup: CDR1 MNHEY, CDR2 SVGEGT.

This clonotype was found many times. The chain combines TRBV20-1 with TRBJ2-7; D gene unclear. The CDR3 has 15 amino acids. Germline CDR1 DFQATT, CDR2 SNEGSKA (reference sequence). V lost 5 bases to trimming and J lost 0 bases, with 17 bases between them. The CDR3 region has the DNA TGCAGTGCTCAGTTTGGGATTCGAAGCTCCTACGAGCAGTACTTC. Its protein product is CSAQFGIRSSYEQYF.

This clonotype was detected ten times or more. CDR3 sequence (DNA): TGCGCCAGCAGCTTGAAATCTCGGACAGGGCATGGCTACACCTTC. Amino acid sequence: CASSLKSRTGHGYTF. The chain employs TRBV5-1 and TRBJ1-2; 8 bases align to TRBD1. This CDR3 has 15 residues. The V segment lost 1 base and the J segment 6 bases; nucleotides outside the gene matches: 8. Germline CDR1 SGHRS, CDR2 YFSETQ.

This clonotype was recorded at least ten times. This rearrangement joins TRBV7-2 to TRBJ1-6; tentatively, D is TRBD1 (5 bases). This CDR3 spans 14 amino acids. Trimming removed 2 bases at V and 8 bases at J, with 10 bases between. CDR1 and CDR2 from the germline V gene are SGHTA and FQGNSA. CDR3 coding DNA: TGTGCCAGCAGCTTACGGCAGGGTGATTCACCCCTCCACTTT. It translates to CASSLRQGDSPLHF.

The chain joins TRBV12-3 or TRBV12-4 to TRBJ1-5; D is perhaps TRBD1 (5 bases). V lost 7 bases and J lost 5, with 12 bases in between. CDR3 length: 13 residues. The CDR3 DNA reads TGTGCCAGCAAAGACAGAACGTATCAGCCCCAGCATTTT. This encodes CASKDRTYQPQHF.

This clonotype was detected many times. The V gene is TRBV27, the J gene TRBJ1-6, with 8 positions matching TRBD1. The CDR3 has 15 amino acids. Germline loops: CDR1 MNHEY, CDR2 SMNVEV (reference sequence). With 6 bases clipped from V and 2 bases from J, the junction kept 3 bases outside the gene matches. CDR3 residues: CASRPDRAYNSPLHF. DNA for the CDR3: TGTGCCAGCAGACCGGACAGGGCCTATAATTCACCCCTCCACTTT.

In this sample, this clonotype turned up many times. This sequence joins TRBV7-2 and TRBJ2-7; D call uncertain. From germline, CDR1 is SGHTA and CDR2 FQGNSA. The CDR3 has 14 amino acids. Trimming stripped 5 bases from V and 5 bases from J, with 16 bases between. DNA for the CDR3: TGTGCCAGCAGCCCTCAGACGAGGCCACACGAGCAGTACTTC. Translating gives CASSPQTRPHEQYF.

This clonotype has a single count. This chain connects TRBV5-4 to TRBJ2-7, with 11 bases matching TRBD2. This CDR3 comprises 20 residues. The V and J ends lost 3 bases and 0 bases, in that order; junction bases with no gene match: 17. Germline CDR1 and CDR2: SGHNT and YYREEE (reference sequence). CDR3 DNA sequence: TGTGCCAGCAGCTGGGGGGGTGGGACTAGCGGATTTTTTTCCTCCTACGAGCAGTACTTC. This translates into CASSWGGGTSGFFSSYEQYF.

In this sample, this clonotype turned up many times. The genes are TRBV6-1 and TRBJ1-2; 7 bases fit TRBD1. V lost 4 bases and J lost 4; bases outside the gene matches: 6. The CDR3 spans 14 residues. Germline values: CDR1 MNHNS, CDR2 SASEGT. CDR3 in DNA: TGTGCCAGCAGTGTATACAGGGGAAGCTATGGCTACACCTTC. This sequence encodes CASSVYRGSYGYTF.

The gene calls are TRBV11-2 and TRBJ1-6; the D is unclear. The CDR3 loop spans 16 amino acids. Trimming left V 5 bases short and J 9 bases short, with 20 bases between. Germline values: CDR1 SGHAT, CDR2 FQNNGV. The CDR3, as DNA: TGTGCCAGCAGCCCCAGGCTTCCGGCGGCGGGTTCACCCCTCCACTTT. As protein: CASSPRLPAAGSPLHF.

The gene calls are TRBV19 and TRBJ1-3; TRBD1 is a possible D gene (5 bases). V lost 3 bases to trimming and J lost 0 bases, with 9 bases between them. Germline loops: CDR1 LNHDA, CDR2 SQIVND (reference sequence). CDR3 length: 15 amino acids. The CDR3 loop reads CASSIGTDSGNTIYF. The CDR3, as DNA: TGTGCCAGTAGTATCGGGACCGACTCTGGAAACACCATATATTTT.

The sample holds many counts of this clonotype. The chain has TRBV28 and TRBJ2-7; the D gene is possibly TRBD1 (5 bases). CDR1 and CDR2 from the germline V gene are MDHEN and SYDVKM. This CDR3 has 14 residues. V dropped 2 bases and J dropped 5 bases, with 13 bases sitting between them. CDR3 sequence: CASSLTQGWDEQYF. In DNA, the CDR3 is TGTGCCAGCAGTTTAACCCAGGGTTGGGACGAGCAGTACTTC.

The chain couples TRBV27 to TRBJ2-7; TRBD1 might be the D (5 bases). Trimming stripped 2 bases from V and 3 bases from J, with 11 bases between. The CDR3 is 14 residues long. Germline V gene lookup returns CDR1 MNHEY and CDR2 SMNVEV (reference sequence). This chain's CDR3 is CASSLQGGFYEQYF. The CDR3 nucleotides read TGTGCCAGCAGTTTACAGGGCGGCTTCTACGAGCAGTACTTC.

This clonotype was counted at least ten times. This sequence joins TRBV6-5 and TRBJ2-7; D might be TRBD2 (6 bases). The CDR3 loop spans 16 amino acids. V lost 2 bases, J lost 3 bases, and 17 bases lay in between. Germline loops: CDR1 MNHEY, CDR2 SVGAGI. CDR3 DNA: TGTGCCAGCAGTTACGGGCTAGCGCACCACCTCTACGAGCAGTACTTC. This gives the protein CASSYGLAHHLYEQYF.

Many counts were recorded for this clonotype. CDR3 region: CASSYKPDRAGNQPQHF. DNA of the CDR3: TGTGCCAGCAGTTACAAACCGGACAGGGCCGGCAATCAGCCCCAGCATTTT. The V gene is TRBV6-5, the J gene TRBJ1-5; TRBD1 aligns across 8 bases. The CDR3 totals 17 residues. V dropped 2 bases and J dropped 2; count of bases not matched to a gene: 8. Germline CDR1 MNHEY, CDR2 SVGAGI.

This clonotype was detected ten times or more. V and J are TRBV11-3 and TRBJ2-5; D may be TRBD1 (5 bases). The V end lost 5 bases, the J end lost 2 bases, and 12 bases lay between the germline ends. CDR1 SGHNT and CDR2 YENEEA come from the germline V gene. The CDR3 runs 14 residues. CDR3 sequence reads: CASSKATDQETQYF. The CDR3 region has the DNA TGTGCCAGCAGCAAGGCGACAGATCAAGAGACCCAGTACTTC.

At least ten counts were recorded for this clonotype. J is TRBJ1-2 and V is TRBV27; 7 nucleotides align to TRBD1. Germline CDR1 is MNHEY and CDR2 is SMNVEV (reference sequence). The CDR3 extends over 17 amino acids. With V trimmed by 3 bases and J by 1 base, 11 bases remained unmatched. The CDR3 DNA is TGTGCCAGCAGTTTGGGCTACCGGGACAGATTTAACTATGGCTACACCTTC. Its protein product is CASSLGYRDRFNYGYTF.

The chain links TRBV6-5 to TRBJ2-7, with D possibly matching TRBD2 (5 bases). CDR1 is MNHEY, CDR2 SVGAGI, per germline. Trimming removed 0 bases from V and 7 bases from J, with 13 bases in between. The CDR3 totals 14 residues. The CDR3 coding sequence is TGTGCCAGCAGTTACTCGAACGGGAAAGGGGAGCAGTACTTC. It yields the protein CASSYSNGKGEQYF.

This clonotype was recorded many times. The V and J genes are TRBV6-5 and TRBJ2-5; 8 nucleotides line up with TRBD1. The CDR3 is made up of 14 amino acids. From germline, CDR1 is MNHEY and CDR2 SVGAGI. J lost 4 bases, V lost 6 bases, and 7 bases had no gene match. CDR3 amino acids: CASRRQGSGETQYF. CDR3 DNA: TGTGCCAGCAGGCGACAGGGGAGTGGAGAGACCCAGTACTTC.

This chain joins TRBV14 and TRBJ2-7; 10 bases are shared with TRBD2. Looked up from germline, CDR1 is SGHDN and CDR2 is FVKESK. The CDR3 has 15 residues. After removal of 5 bases from V and 3 bases from J, the junction contained 7 bases not matched to a gene. As DNA, the CDR3 is TGTGCCAGCAGCTATAGCGGGAGGACGTGCTACGAGCAGTACTTC. Translating it yields CASSYSGRTCYEQYF.

For this clonotype: A much larger clone differs by one base, so this may be a read error. The chain employs TRBV5-1 and TRBJ2-2, with D perhaps being TRBD1 or TRBD2 (6 bases each). CDR3 length equals 15 residues. Looked up from germline, CDR1 is SGHRS and CDR2 is YFSETQ. The CDR3 region is CASSLGGPGTGELCF. As DNA, the CDR3 is TGCGCCAGCAGCTTAGGGGGGCCGGGGACCGGGGAGCTGTGTTTT.

V is TRBV28 and J is TRBJ1-6; 8 bases are a match to TRBD1. The CDR3 is 18 residues long. The trim removed 2 bases at V and 0 bases at J, leaving 6 bases unmatched. In germline, CDR1 is MDHEN, CDR2 SYDVKM. The CDR3 sequence: CASSLEAGGDSYNSPLHF. DNA of the CDR3: TGTGCCAGCAGTTTAGAGGCAGGGGGCGACTCCTATAATTCACCCCTCCACTTT.

The chain is built from TRBV6-2 or TRBV6-3 and TRBJ2-5; perhaps TRBD2 as D (5 bases). V lost 7 bases and J 1 base, leaving 16 bases between the germline ends. The CDR3 is 15 amino acids. Germline assignment: CDR1 MNHEY and CDR2 SVGEGT. CDR3 loop: CASNYGGRLQETQYF. Here the CDR3 DNA reads TGTGCCAGCAACTACGGCGGGCGACTCCAAGAGACCCAGTACTTC.

This clonotype was counted many times. V gene TRBV20-1 combines with J gene TRBJ2-5; 7 positions match TRBD1. Per the germline V gene, CDR1 is DFQATT and CDR2 is SNEGSKA (reference sequence). CDR3 length: 13 residues. J lost 4 bases, V lost 5 bases, and 7 bases had no gene match. CDR3 residues: CSALGNRGETQYF. The CDR3 nucleotides are TGCAGTGCTCTTGGGAACAGGGGAGAGACCCAGTACTTC.

This clonotype was detected many times. The chain uses TRBV7-2 and TRBJ2-3, with 10 nucleotides matching TRBD1. Germline V CDR1 and CDR2: SGHTA, FQGNSA. Trimming at V came to 5 bases and at J to 5 bases, leaving 4 bases not matched to a gene. This CDR3 contains 14 residues. The CDR3, as DNA: TGTGCCAGCAGCCTGGGACAGGGGTTAGATACGCAGTATTTT. Residues: CASSLGQGLDTQYF.

This clonotype was seen ten or more times. The chain employs TRBV6-5 and TRBJ2-7; 8 bases are a match to TRBD2. The CDR3 contains 13 residues. With 7 bases clipped from V and 5 bases from J, the junction kept 7 bases outside the gene matches. CDR1 is MNHEY, CDR2 SVGAGI, per germline. CDR3 region: CASKAGGSDEQYF. The CDR3 bases are TGTGCCAGCAAGGCGGGAGGTAGCGACGAGCAGTACTTC.

At least ten counts were recorded for this clonotype. This chain links TRBV9 with TRBJ1-1, with D unresolved. Trimming stripped 4 bases from V and 0 bases from J, with 16 bases between. The CDR3 has 16 amino acids. CDR1 is SGDLS, CDR2 YYNGEE, per germline. The CDR3 protein is CASSPVLPELNTEAFF. CDR3 nucleotide sequence: TGTGCCAGCAGCCCTGTTCTCCCCGAATTGAACACTGAAGCTTTCTTT.

This clonotype appeared many times. The chain combines TRBV25-1 with TRBJ2-7; no definite D call. There are 12 residues in the CDR3. CDR1 and CDR2 from the germline V gene are MGHDK and SYGVNS. The V and J ends lost 6 bases and 7 bases respectively, with 13 bases between them. The CDR3 loop is CASRRSGGEQYF. The CDR3 bases are TGTGCCAGCAGGAGGAGTGGTGGGGAGCAGTACTTC.